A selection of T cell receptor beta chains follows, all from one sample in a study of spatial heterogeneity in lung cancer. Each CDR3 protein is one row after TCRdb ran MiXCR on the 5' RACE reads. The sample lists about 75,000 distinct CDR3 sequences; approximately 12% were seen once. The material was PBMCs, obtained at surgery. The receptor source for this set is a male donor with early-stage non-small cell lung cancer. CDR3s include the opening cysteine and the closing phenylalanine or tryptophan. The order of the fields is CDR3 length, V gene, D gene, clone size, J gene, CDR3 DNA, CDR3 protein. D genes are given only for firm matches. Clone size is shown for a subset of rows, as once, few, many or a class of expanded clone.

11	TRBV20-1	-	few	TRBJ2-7	TGCAGTGCTAGGGGGGAGTACGAGCAGTACTTC	CSARGEYEQYF
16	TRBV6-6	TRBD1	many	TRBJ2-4	TGTGCCAGCAGTGGGGGACAGGGAAGGGCCAAAAACATTCAGTACTTC	CASSGGQGRAKNIQYF
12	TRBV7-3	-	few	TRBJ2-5	TGTGCCAGCAGCTTAATAGGAGAGACCCAGTACTTC	CASSLIGETQYF
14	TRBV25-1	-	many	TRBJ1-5	TGTGCCAGCAGTGAAGAGTACAGAGATCAGCCCCAGCATTTT	CASSEEYRDQPQHF
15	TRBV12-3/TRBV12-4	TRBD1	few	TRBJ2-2	TGTGCCAGCAGCCCCTCAGGGGGCGGGACCGGGGAGCTGTTTTTT	CASSPSGGGTGELFF
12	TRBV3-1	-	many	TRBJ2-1	TGTGCCAGCAGCCCGGGGGACAATGAGCAGTTCTTC	CASSPGDNEQFF
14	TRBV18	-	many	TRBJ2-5	TGTGCCAGCTCACCGGCCAGGGTTCAAGAGACCCAGTACTTC	CASSPARVQETQYF
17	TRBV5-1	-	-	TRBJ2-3	TGCGCCAGCAGCTTGGAATCCCCAGGGGTTAGCACAGATACGCAGTATTTT	CASSLESPGVSTDTQYF
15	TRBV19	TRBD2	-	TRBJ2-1	TGTGCCAGTAGCAGCGGACTAGCGGGAAACAATGAGCAGTTCTTC	CASSSGLAGNNEQFF
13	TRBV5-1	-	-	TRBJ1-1	TGCGCCAGCACTGGGAGGTCGGACACTGAAGCTTTCTTT	CASTGRSDTEAFF
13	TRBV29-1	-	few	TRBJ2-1	TGCAGCGTTGATGGGACATTAGTCAATGAGCAGTTCTTC	CSVDGTLVNEQFF
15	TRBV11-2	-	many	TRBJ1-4	TGTGCCAGCAGCTTAGCAGGGCAGAATAATGAAAAACTGTTTTTT	CASSLAGQNNEKLFF
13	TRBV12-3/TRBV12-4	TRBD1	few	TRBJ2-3	TGTGCCAGCAGCTACAGGGGGTTGGATACGCAGTATTTT	CASSYRGLDTQYF
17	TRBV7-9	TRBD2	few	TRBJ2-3	TGTGCCAGCGGGGGGGCCGCTAGCGGGAGCTCAACAGATACGCAGTATTTT	CASGGAASGSSTDTQYF
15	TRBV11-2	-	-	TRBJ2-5	TGTGCCAGCAGCTTAGAAGGGCCGGGGCTGGGGACCCAGTACTTC	CASSLEGPGLGTQYF
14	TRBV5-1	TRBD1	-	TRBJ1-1	TGCGCCAGCAGCTCCGACAGGGGGCTTTTAGGAGCTTTCTTT	CASSSDRGLLGAFF
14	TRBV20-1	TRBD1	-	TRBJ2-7	TGCAGTGCCTCTACAGGGGGCCCCTCCTACGAGCAGTACTTC	CSASTGGPSYEQYF
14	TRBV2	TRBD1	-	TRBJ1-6	TGTGCCAGCAGTATACAGGGGTCCGGTTCACCCCTCCACTTT	CASSIQGSGSPLHF